This T cell receptor beta chain was profiled in a study of T cells in Graves' hyperthyroidism and ophthalmopathy. Study-level results: Most expanded thyroid clonotypes above 0.001 also appeared in blood.

RNA transcripts yielded amplified TCR beta CDR3 regions. TCR CDR3 underwent first-round RT-PCR with the HTBI primer set. TCRdb independently ran MiXCR on the multiplex PCR reads; one entry per CDR3 protein. This sample has about 590,000 distinct CDR3 sequences; approximately 15% occur once, and the top ten carry around 7.5%. Clinical symptoms, serum thyroxine, TRAb, thyroid ultrasound and orbital computed tomography informed diagnoses. Points on this clonotype: Its matching antigen is unknown.

The V end lost 0 bases, the J end lost 8 bases, and 20 bases lay between the germline ends. Germline assignment: CDR1 SGDLS and CDR2 YYNGEE. The CDR3 runs to 16 residues. This chain links TRBV9 with TRBJ1-2, with D possibly TRBD1 on 6 matching bases. Sequenced input: blood. This clonotype was sampled from a woman aged 25-40 years with Graves' hyperthyroidism. The DNA for the CDR3 is TGTGCCAGCAGCGTAGTCCCCTCGGGGGGCGCCGAAGGCTACACCTTC. Its translation: CASSVVPSGGAEGYTF.